Listed here are 9 T cell receptor beta chains from one sample, sequenced in a study of a mutant IDH1 vaccine in newly diagnosed glioma. These receptors are not linked to any known antigen. Using immunoSEQ multiplex PCR, the repertoire was profiled, and TCRdb retains in-frame clones only, with some absent. The data hold 30,000 to 40,000 clones, with approximately 89% observed a single time. Time point noted: week 47, end of study. What each vaccine dose contained was 300 ug of mutant IDH1 20-mer peptide, accompanied by topical imiquimod. The specimen was PBMCs, collected from a glioma patient whose treatment included an IDH1 peptide vaccine. These receptor sequences come from a man between 40 and 49 years old with glioma.

V usage is TRBV2 and J usage is TRBJ2-4; 8 bases are a match to TRBD1. Germline assignment: CDR1 SNHLY and CDR2 FYNNEI. With 7 bases clipped from V and 7 bases from J, the junction kept 9 bases outside the gene matches. The CDR3 contains 14 residues. The CDR3: CASNANRGENIQYF. CDR3 sequence (DNA): TGTGCCAGCAACGCCAACAGGGGGGAGAACATTCAGTACTTC. Supplemented by reference TRBV2 and TRBJ2-4, the full variable domain reads EPEVTQTPSHQVTQMGQEVILRCVPISNHLYFYWYRQILGQKVEFLVSFYNNEISEKSEIFDDQFSVERPDGSNFTLKIRSTKLEDSAMYFCASNANRGENIQYFGAGTRLSVL.

The CDR3 reads CAISEVMGDTQYF. CDR3 DNA sequence: TGTGCCATCAGTGAGGTCATGGGAGATACGCAGTATTTT. The rearrangement uses TRBV10-3 and TRBJ2-3; no definite D call. CDR3 length: 13 amino acids. CDR1 and CDR2 (germline): ENHRY, SYGVKD. Trimming left V 2 bases short and J 5 bases short, with 8 bases between.

The chain links TRBV18 to TRBJ1-4; D possibly corresponds to TRBD1 (5 bases). CDR3 size: 12 residues. Trimming took off 4 bases at V and 7 bases at J, with 7 bases between the two ends. The germline V gene has CDR1 KGHSH and CDR2 LQKENI. CDR3 nucleotide sequence: TGTGCCAGCTCACGGGACGTTGAAAAACTGTTTTTT. Its protein product is CASSRDVEKLFF.

The chain has TRBV23-1 and TRBJ2-5; no clear D. The J call could be wrong; TRBJ2-7 is a better fit for the DNA end. TRBV23-1 is classed as an ORF, of uncertain function. The CDR3 contains 14 residues. Here the CDR3 reads CASSQSNYYYEQYF. The CDR3 bases are TGCGCCAGCAGTCAATCGAACTACTACTACGAGCAGTACTTC.

The V gene is TRBV28, the J gene TRBJ2-4; no clear D. Germline CDR1 and CDR2: MDHEN and SYDVKM. CDR3 size: 16 residues. Trimming removed 3 bases from V and 0 bases from J, with 12 bases in between. This CDR3 reads CASSFGLHLAKNIQYF. The CDR3 nucleotides are TGTGCCAGCAGTTTTGGTCTTCATCTAGCCAAAAACATTCAGTACTTC.

The J gene is TRBJ1-5, the V gene TRBV7-2; 8 bases are shared with TRBD1. The junction had 11 bases not matched to a gene; V was cut back by 5 bases and J by 5 bases. This CDR3 is 16 amino acids long. The germline gives CDR1 SGHTA, CDR2 FQGNSA. In nucleotides, the CDR3 is TGTGCCAGCAGCAAGGACAGGGAGGCCCAAGATCAGCCCCAGCATTTT. Amino acids: CASSKDREAQDQPQHF.

The chain joins TRBV5-1 to TRBJ1-2; a possible D gene is TRBD1 (5 bases). The V end lost 7 bases, the J end lost 4 bases, and 17 bases lay between the germline ends. CDR3 length: 14 residues. Germline CDR1 reads SGHRS; CDR2 reads YFSETQ. The CDR3 DNA reads TGCGCCAGCCGACGGGACTCAGAGGGCTATGGCTACACCTTC. It encodes CASRRDSEGYGYTF. The complete variable domain, with remaining parts taken from reference TRBV5-1 and TRBJ1-2, reads KAGVTQTPRYLIKTRGQQVTLSCSPISGHRSVSWYQQTPGQGLQFLFEYFSETQRNKGNFPGRFSGRQFSNSRSEMNVSTLELGDSALYLCASRRDSEGYGYTFGSGTRLTVV.

The rearrangement links TRBV11-2 to TRBJ2-2, with D perhaps given as TRBD1 or TRBD2 (6 bases each). The V end was cut by 5 bases, the J end by 6 bases, with 16 bases between. The CDR3 is made up of 15 amino acids. Per the germline V gene, CDR1 is SGHAT and CDR2 is FQNNGV. In DNA form, the CDR3 reads TGTGCCAGCAGCCGTGTAGGGGGGAATTCCGGGGAGCTGTTTTTT. It encodes CASSRVGGNSGELFF. The whole variable domain, remainder taken from reference TRBV11-2 and TRBJ2-2, is EAGVAQSPRYKIIEKRQSVAFWCNPISGHATLYWYQQILGQGPKLLIQFQNNGVVDDSQLPKDRFSAERLKGVDSTLKIQPAKLEDSAVYLCASSRVGGNSGELFFGEGSRLTVL.

The chain has TRBV19 and TRBJ2-2; D might be TRBD2 (6 bases). CDR3 size: 14 residues. V gave up 3 bases and J gave up 4 bases, with 9 bases separating them. Per germline, CDR1 LNHDA and CDR2 SQIVND (reference sequence). The CDR3 spells CASSIGGVTGELFF. Written as DNA, the CDR3 is TGTGCCAGTAGTATCGGGGGTGTCACCGGGGAGCTGTTTTTT.